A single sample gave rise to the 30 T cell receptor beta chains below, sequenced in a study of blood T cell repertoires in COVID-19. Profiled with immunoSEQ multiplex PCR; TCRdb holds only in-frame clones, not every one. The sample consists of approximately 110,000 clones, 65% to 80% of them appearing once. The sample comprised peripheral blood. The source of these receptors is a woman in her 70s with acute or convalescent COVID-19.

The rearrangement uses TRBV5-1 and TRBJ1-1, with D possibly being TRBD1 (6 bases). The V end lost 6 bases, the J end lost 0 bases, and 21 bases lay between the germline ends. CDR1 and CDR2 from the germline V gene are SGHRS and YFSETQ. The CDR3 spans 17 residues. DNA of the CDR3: TGCGCCAGCACCAACCGGGGGGGCTCTGGGATGAACACTGAAGCTTTCTTT. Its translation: CASTNRGGSGMNTEAFF. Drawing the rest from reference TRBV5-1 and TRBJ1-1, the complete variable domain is KAGVTQTPRYLIKTRGQQVTLSCSPISGHRSVSWYQQTPGQGLQFLFEYFSETQRNKGNFPGRFSGRQFSNSRSEMNVSTLELGDSALYLCASTNRGGSGMNTEAFFGQGTRLTVV.

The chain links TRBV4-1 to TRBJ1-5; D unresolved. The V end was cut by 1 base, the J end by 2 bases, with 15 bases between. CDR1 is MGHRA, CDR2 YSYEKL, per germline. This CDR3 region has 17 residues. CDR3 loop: CASSQVLQVWGNQPQHF. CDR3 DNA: TGCGCCAGCAGCCAAGTCCTCCAGGTGTGGGGCAATCAGCCCCAGCATTTT.

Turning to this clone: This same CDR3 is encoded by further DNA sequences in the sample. The CDR3 is CASSPDLRETEAFF. In DNA form, the CDR3 reads TGTGCCAGCTCACCCGATCTCCGGGAGACTGAAGCTTTCTTT. The chain combines TRBV18 with TRBJ1-1; D is uncertain. This CDR3 contains 14 residues. The germline gives CDR1 KGHSH, CDR2 LQKENI. Trimming pared 3 bases from V and 5 bases from J, leaving 13 bases between.

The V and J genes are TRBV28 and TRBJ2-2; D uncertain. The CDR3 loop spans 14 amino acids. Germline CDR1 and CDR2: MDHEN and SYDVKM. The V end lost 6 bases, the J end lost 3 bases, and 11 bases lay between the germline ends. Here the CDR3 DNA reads TGTGCCAGCAGGGTCGGGTCGGACACCGGGGAGCTGTTTTTT. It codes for CASRVGSDTGELFF.

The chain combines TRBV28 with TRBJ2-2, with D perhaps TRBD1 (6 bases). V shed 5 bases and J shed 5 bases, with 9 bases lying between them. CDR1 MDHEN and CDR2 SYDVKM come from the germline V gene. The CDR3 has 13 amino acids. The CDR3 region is CASSPRGTGELFF. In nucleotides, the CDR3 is TGTGCCAGCAGTCCCAGGGGAACCGGGGAGCTGTTTTTT.

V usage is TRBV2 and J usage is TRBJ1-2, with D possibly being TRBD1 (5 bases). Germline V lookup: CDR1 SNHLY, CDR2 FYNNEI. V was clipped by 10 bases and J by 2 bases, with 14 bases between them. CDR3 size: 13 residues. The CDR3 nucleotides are TGTGCCATGACACGTGGGGCCAACTATGGCTACACCTTC. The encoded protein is CAMTRGANYGYTF.

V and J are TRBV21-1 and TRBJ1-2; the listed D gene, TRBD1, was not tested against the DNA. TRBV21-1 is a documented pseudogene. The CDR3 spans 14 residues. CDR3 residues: CASKQKDRSYGYTF. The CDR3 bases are TGTGCCAGCAAACAAAAAGACAGGAGCTATGGCTACACCTTC.

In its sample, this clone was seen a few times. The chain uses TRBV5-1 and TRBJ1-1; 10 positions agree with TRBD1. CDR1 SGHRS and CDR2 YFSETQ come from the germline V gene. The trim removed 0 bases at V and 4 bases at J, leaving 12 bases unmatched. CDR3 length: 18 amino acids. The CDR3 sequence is CASSLGQGAVSRGTEAFF. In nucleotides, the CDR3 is TGCGCCAGCAGCTTGGGACAGGGGGCCGTCAGCCGAGGCACTGAAGCTTTCTTT.

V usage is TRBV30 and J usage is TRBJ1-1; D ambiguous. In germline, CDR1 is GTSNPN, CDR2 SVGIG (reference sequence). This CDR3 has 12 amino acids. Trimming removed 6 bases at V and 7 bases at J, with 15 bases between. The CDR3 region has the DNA TGTGCCTGCACCATCAGGCTCCTTGAAGCTTTCTTT. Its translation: CACTIRLLEAFF.

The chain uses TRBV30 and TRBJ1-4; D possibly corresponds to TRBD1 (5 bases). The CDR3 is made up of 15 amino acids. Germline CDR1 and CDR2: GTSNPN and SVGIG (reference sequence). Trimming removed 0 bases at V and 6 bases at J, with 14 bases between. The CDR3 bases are TGTGCCTGGAGTGTTACCGAGACAGTTTATGAAAAACTGTTTTTT. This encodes CAWSVTETVYEKLFF.

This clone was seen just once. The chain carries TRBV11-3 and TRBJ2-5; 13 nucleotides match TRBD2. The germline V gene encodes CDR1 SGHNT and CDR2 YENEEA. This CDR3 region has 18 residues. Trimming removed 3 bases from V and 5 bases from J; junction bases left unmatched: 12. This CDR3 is CASSLNRTSGGARETQYF. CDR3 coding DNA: TGTGCCAGCAGCTTGAACCGTACTAGCGGGGGGGCCCGGGAGACCCAGTACTTC.

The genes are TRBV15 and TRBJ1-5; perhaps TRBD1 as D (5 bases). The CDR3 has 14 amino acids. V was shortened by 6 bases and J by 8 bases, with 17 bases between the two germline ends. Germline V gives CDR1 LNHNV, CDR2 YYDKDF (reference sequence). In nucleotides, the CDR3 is TGTGCCACCAGTCGGGGGGGGGTTGCTGAGCCCCAGCATTTT. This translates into CATSRGGVAEPQHF.

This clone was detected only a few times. CDR3 in amino acids: CASSLTPPYEQYF. CDR3 bases: TGTGCCAGCAGCTTGACTCCTCCCTACGAGCAGTACTTC. The V gene is TRBV5-6, the J gene TRBJ2-7; D gene uncertain. Germline CDR1 reads SGHDT; CDR2 reads YYEEEE. The CDR3 covers 13 residues. V lost 1 base, J lost 2 bases, and 7 bases lay in between.

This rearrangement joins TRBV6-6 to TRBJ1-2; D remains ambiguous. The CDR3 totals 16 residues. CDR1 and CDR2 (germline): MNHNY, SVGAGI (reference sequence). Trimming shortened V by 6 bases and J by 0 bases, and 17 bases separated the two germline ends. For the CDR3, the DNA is TGTGCCAGCAGCATATCCTCACAGAGCCCTAACTATGGCTACACCTTC. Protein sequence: CASSISSQSPNYGYTF.

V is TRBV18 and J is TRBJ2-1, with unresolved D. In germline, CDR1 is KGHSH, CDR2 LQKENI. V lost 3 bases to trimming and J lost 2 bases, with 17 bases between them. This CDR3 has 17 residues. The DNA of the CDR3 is TGTGCCAGCTCACCCAGTATCGGCGGTTCCACCTACAATGAGCAGTTCTTC. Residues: CASSPSIGGSTYNEQFF. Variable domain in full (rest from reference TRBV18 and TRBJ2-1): NAGVMQNPRHLVRRRGQEARLRCSPMKGHSHVYWYRQLPEEGLKFMVYLQKENIIDESGMPKERFSAEFPKEGPSILRIQQVVRGDSAAYFCASSPSIGGSTYNEQFFGPGTRLTVL.

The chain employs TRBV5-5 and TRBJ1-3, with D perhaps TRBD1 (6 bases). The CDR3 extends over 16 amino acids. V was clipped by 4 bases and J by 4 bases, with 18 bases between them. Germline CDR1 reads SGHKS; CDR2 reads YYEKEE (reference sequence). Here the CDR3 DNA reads TGTGCCAGCAGCCAAGACAGGATACAGAGGGGAAACACCATATATTTT. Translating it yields CASSQDRIQRGNTIYF.

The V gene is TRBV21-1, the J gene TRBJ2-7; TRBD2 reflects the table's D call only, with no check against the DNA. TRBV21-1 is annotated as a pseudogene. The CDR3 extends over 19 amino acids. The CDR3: CASSKAFGTGLANSYEQYF. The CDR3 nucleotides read TGTGCCAGCAGCAAAGCATTTGGTACGGGACTAGCTAACTCCTACGAGCAGTACTTC.

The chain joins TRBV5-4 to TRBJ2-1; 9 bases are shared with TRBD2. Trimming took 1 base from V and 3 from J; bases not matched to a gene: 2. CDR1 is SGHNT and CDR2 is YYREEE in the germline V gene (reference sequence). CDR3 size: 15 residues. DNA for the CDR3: TGTGCCAGCAGCTTGCTTAGCGGGAGCTACAATGAGCAGTTCTTC. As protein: CASSLLSGSYNEQFF.

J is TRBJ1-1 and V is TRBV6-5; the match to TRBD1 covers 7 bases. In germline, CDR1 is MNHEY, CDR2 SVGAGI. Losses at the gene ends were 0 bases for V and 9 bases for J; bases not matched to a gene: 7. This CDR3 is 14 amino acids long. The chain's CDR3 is CASSYSGGNGKAFF. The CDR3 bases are TGTGCCAGCAGTTACTCAGGGGGCAACGGCAAAGCTTTCTTT.

The CDR3: CASSGQGATYEQYF. DNA for the CDR3: TGTGCCAGCAGTGGACAGGGGGCAACCTACGAGCAGTACTTC. V and J are TRBV2 and TRBJ2-7; 10 bases align to TRBD1. The CDR3 sequence is 14 residues long. The V gene's germline CDR1 is SNHLY and CDR2 FYNNEI. V trimming: 4 bases; J trimming: 2 bases; junction bases outside the gene matches: 2.

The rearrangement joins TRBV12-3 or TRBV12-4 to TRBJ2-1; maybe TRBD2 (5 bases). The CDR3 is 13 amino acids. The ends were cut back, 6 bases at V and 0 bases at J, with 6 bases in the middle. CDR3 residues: CASRGSSYNEQFF. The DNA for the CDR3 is TGTGCCAGCAGAGGGAGCTCCTACAATGAGCAGTTCTTC.

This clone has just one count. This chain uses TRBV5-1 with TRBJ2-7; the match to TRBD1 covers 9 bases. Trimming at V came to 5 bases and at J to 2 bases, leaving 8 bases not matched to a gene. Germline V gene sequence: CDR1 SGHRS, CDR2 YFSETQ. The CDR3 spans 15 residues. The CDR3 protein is CASSSLRDRAYEQYF. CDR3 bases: TGCGCCAGCAGTTCGCTCCGGGACAGGGCCTACGAGCAGTACTTC.

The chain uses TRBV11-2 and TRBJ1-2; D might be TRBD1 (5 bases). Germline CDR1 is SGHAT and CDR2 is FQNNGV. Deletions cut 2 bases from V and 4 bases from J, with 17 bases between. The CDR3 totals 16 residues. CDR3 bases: TGTGCCAGCAGCTTAAGAACGGCAGTTGGGGCCTATGGCTACACCTTC. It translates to CASSLRTAVGAYGYTF.

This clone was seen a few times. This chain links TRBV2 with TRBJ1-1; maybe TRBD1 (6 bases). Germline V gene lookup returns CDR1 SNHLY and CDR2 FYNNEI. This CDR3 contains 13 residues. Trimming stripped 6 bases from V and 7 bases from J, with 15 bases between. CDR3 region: CASRQTGTNEAFF. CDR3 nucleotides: TGTGCCAGCAGGCAAACAGGGACTAATGAAGCTTTCTTT.

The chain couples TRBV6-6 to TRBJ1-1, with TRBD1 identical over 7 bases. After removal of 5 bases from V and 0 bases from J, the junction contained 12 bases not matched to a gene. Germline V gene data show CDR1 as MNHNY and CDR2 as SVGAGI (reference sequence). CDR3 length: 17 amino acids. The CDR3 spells CASSHRGGARLNTEAFF. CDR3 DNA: TGTGCCAGCAGTCACAGGGGAGGTGCCCGGCTGAACACTGAAGCTTTCTTT.

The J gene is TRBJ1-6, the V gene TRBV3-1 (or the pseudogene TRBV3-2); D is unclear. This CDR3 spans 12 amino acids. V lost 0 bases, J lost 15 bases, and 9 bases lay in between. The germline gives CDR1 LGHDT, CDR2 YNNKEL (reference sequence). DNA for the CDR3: TGTGCCAGCAGCCAAGAGGGCAGAAGCCTCCACTTT. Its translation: CASSQEGRSLHF.

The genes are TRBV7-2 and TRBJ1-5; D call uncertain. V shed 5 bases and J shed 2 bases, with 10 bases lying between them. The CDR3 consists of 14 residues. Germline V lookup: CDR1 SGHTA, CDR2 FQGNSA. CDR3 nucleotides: TGTGCCAGCAGCCAGAACCGGGGCAATCAGCCCCAGCATTTT. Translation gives CASSQNRGNQPQHF.

The CDR3 DNA follows: TGTGCCAGCAGTTTAGCGAGGGCAGGGGACGCTTTCTTT. Its translation: CASSLARAGDAFF. This sequence joins TRBV12-3 or TRBV12-4 and TRBJ1-1; D perhaps matches TRBD1 (6 bases). Trimming cost V 0 bases and J 11 bases, with 13 bases left between them. The CDR3 has 13 residues.

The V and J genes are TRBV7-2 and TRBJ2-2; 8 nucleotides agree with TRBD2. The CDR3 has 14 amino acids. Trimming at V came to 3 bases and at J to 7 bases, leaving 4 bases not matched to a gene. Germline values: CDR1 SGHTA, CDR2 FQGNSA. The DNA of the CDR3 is TGTGCCAGCAGCTTCGGGGGGGGTTACGGGGAGCTGTTTTTT. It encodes CASSFGGGYGELFF. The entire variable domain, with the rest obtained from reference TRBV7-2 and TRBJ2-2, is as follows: GAGVSQSPSNKVTEKGKDVELRCDPISGHTALYWYRQSLGQGLEFLIYFQGNSAPDKSGLPSDRFSAERTGGSVSTLTIQRTQQEDSAVYLCASSFGGGYGELFFGEGSRLTVL.

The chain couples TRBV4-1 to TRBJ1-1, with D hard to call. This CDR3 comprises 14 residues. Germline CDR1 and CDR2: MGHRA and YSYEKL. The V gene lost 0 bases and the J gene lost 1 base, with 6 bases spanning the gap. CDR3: CASSQEMRNTEAFF. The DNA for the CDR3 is TGCGCCAGCAGCCAAGAGATGAGGAACACTGAAGCTTTCTTT.